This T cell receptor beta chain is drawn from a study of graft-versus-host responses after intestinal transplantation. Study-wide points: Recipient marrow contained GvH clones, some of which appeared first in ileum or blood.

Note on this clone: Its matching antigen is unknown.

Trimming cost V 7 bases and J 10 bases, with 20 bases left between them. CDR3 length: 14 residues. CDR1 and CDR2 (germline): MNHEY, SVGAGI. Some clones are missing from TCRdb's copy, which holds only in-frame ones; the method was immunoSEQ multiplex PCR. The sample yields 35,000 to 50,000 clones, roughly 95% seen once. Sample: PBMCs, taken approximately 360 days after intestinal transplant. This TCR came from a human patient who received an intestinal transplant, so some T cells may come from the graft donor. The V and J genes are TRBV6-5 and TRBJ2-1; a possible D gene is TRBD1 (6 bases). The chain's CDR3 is CASMGASQLVEQFF. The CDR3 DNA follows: TGTGCCAGCATGGGGGCTAGCCAGCTTGTCGAGCAGTTCTTC.